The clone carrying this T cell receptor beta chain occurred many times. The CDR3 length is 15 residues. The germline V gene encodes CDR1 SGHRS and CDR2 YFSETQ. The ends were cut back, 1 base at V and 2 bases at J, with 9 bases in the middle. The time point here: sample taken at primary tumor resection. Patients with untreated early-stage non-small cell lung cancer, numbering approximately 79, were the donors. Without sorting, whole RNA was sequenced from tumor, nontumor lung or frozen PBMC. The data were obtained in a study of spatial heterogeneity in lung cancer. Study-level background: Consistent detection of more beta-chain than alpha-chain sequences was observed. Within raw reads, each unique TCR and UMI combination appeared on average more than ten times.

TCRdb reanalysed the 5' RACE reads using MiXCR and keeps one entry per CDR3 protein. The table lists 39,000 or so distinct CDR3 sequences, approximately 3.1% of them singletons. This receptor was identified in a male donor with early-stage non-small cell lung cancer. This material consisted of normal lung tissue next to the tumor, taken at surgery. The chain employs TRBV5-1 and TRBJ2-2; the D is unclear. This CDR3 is CASSLNGDNTGELFF. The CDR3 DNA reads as TGCGCCAGCAGCTTGAATGGGGATAACACCGGGGAGCTGTTTTTT.